This is a list of T cell receptor beta chains from one sample in a study of molecular identifiers for immune sequencing clone quantification. TCRdb recomputed calls from the PCR reads with MiXCR, one row per CDR3 protein. The table has under 85,000 distinct CDR3 sequences, around 17% seen once. Sequences were obtained from naive CD8+ T cells from blood, with Jurkat cell RNA spiked in. The receptors originated from a human donor in good health. Some libraries in this study had Jurkat cell RNA spiked in. Each CDR3 is given with its conserved first and last residue. A D gene is named only where the DNA matches it firmly. Not every row has a clone size; where given, it reads once, few, many or a size class.

d_call | j_call | clone_size | v_call | cdr3_aa | cdr3_nt
. | TRBJ2-2 | many | TRBV4-2 | CASSQDVEGFSGELFF | TGTGCCAGCAGCCAAGATGTGGAGGGCTTTTCCGGGGAGCTGTTTTTT
TRBD1 | TRBJ2-5 | many | TRBV27 | CASSKPDRGYGETQYF | TGTGCCAGCAGCAAACCCGACAGGGGATACGGGGAGACCCAGTACTTC
TRBD1 | TRBJ2-1 | many | TRBV4-1 | CASSQGTGEAEQFF | TGCGCCAGCAGCCAAGGGACAGGGGAGGCTGAGCAGTTCTTC
. | TRBJ2-1 | few | TRBV4-1 | CASSQASISGYEQFF | TGCGCCAGCAGCCAAGCCTCCATTTCGGGATATGAGCAGTTCTTC
TRBD2 | TRBJ2-7 | few | TRBV12-3/TRBV12-4 | CASSLTSVYEQYF | TGTGCCAGCAGTTTAACTAGCGTCTACGAGCAGTACTTC
. | TRBJ2-7 | many | TRBV7-2 | CASRKSGSSYEQYF | TGTGCCAGCAGGAAGAGCGGAAGCTCCTACGAGCAGTACTTC
. | TRBJ2-3 | many | TRBV4-3 | CASSQETADLLNTDTQYF | TGCGCCAGCAGCCAAGAGACAGCGGATCTTCTAAACACAGATACGCAGTATTTT
. | TRBJ2-1 | few | TRBV7-9 | CASSSQWPSTLSYNEQFF | TGTGCCAGCAGCTCGCAGTGGCCTTCTACCCTCTCCTACAATGAGCAGTTCTTC
. | TRBJ2-5 | many | TRBV29-1 | CSVGTPYQETQYF | TGCAGCGTAGGGACACCCTACCAAGAGACCCAGTACTTC
. | TRBJ2-5 | many | TRBV7-8 | CASSSLGVYQETQYF | TGTGCCAGCAGCTCCCTAGGGGTGTACCAAGAGACCCAGTACTTC
. | TRBJ1-5 | . | TRBV19 | CASMVGLAGNQPQHF | TGTGCCAGTATGGTGGGCCTAGCTGGTAATCAGCCCCAGCATTTT
. | TRBJ1-5 | many | TRBV21-1 | CASSKGDSQNQPQHF | TGTGCCAGCAGCAAAGGTGACAGCCAAAATCAGCCCCAGCATTTT
. | TRBJ2-5 | many | TRBV27 | CASSLLYSAETQYF | TGTGCCAGCAGTTTATTGTACAGCGCAGAGACCCAGTACTTC
TRBD1 | TRBJ2-7 | many | TRBV7-2 | CASSLGTGSYEQYF | TGTGCCAGCAGCTTGGGGACAGGATCCTACGAGCAGTACTTC
. | TRBJ1-5 | many | TRBV3-1 | CASSQDSAGWDQPQHF | TGTGCCAGCAGCCAAGATTCGGCAGGGTGGGATCAGCCCCAGCATTTT
. | TRBJ1-1 | many | TRBV10-3 | CAISESPQTLPEVVF | TGTGCCATCAGTGAGTCTCCACAAACCCTACCCGAAGTTGTCTTT
TRBD1 | TRBJ2-1 | many | TRBV29-1 | CRVLFGTGNNEQFF | TGCAGGGTACTCTTTGGGACAGGAAACAATGAGCAGTTCTTC
. | TRBJ1-1 | many | TRBV6-2/TRBV6-3 | CASSYSLAGLNTEAFF | TGTGCCAGCAGTTACTCCTTGGCAGGACTGAACACTGAAGCTTTCTTT
TRBD2 | TRBJ2-2 | . | TRBV10-3 | CAIGEPGLGAPGELFF | TGTGCCATCGGTGAGCCGGGACTAGGTGCTCCCGGGGAGCTGTTTTTT
TRBD1 | TRBJ2-2 | many | TRBV28 | CASSPRTGEGSAELFF | TGTGCCAGCAGTCCCAGGACAGGGGAGGGGTCGGCGGAGCTGTTTTTT
. | TRBJ2-7 | few | TRBV1 | CTSSRPGGITYEQYF | TGCACCAGCAGTCGGCCGGGCGGGATAACCTACGAGCAGTACTTC
TRBD2 | TRBJ2-2 | many | TRBV14 | CASSQVGSGTGELFF | TGTGCCAGCAGCCAAGTTGGTAGCGGGACCGGGGAGCTGTTTTTT
. | TRBJ1-1 | . | TRBV4-3 | CASSQGRGIAEAFF | TGCGCCAGCAGCCAAGGAAGGGGTATCGCTGAAGCTTTCTTT
. | TRBJ2-7 | many | TRBV20-1 | CSARDLGGYEQYF | TGCAGTGCTAGAGATCTTGGAGGGTACGAGCAGTACTTC
. | TRBJ2-1 | many | TRBV5-4 | CASSGTSSSYNEQFF | TGTGCCAGCAGCGGGACCTCCAGCTCCTACAATGAGCAGTTCTTC
. | TRBJ2-7 | many | TRBV5-6 | CASSSGYGNSYEQYF | TGTGCCAGCAGCAGTGGTTACGGAAACTCCTACGAGCAGTACTTC
. | TRBJ1-2 | few | TRBV7-9 | CASSLIIDPETGYTF | TGTGCCAGCAGCTTAATAATCGACCCAGAGACGGGCTACACCTTC
. | TRBJ2-3 | many | TRBV28 | CASREDISTDTQYF | TGTGCCAGCAGAGAGGATATTAGCACAGATACGCAGTATTTT
. | TRBJ2-2 | many | TRBV7-9 | CASSLGNTGELFF | TGTGCCAGCAGCTTAGGAAACACCGGGGAGCTGTTTTTT
. | TRBJ2-1 | many | TRBV11-3 | CASSFSKGTTYNEQFF | TGTGCCAGCAGCTTTTCGAAGGGGACGACCTACAATGAGCAGTTCTTC
TRBD2 | TRBJ2-7 | many | TRBV7-9 | CASSLEWTSFEQYF | TGTGCCAGCAGCTTAGAGTGGACTAGCTTCGAGCAGTACTTC
. | TRBJ1-4 | many | TRBV28 | CASSLLRGGEKLFF | TGTGCCAGCAGTTTGCTCAGGGGAGGCGAAAAACTGTTTTTT
. | TRBJ2-2 | . | TRBV5-4 | CASSLGLEEGDTGGLFF | TGTGCCAGCAGCTTGGGCCTCGAGGAGGGTGACACCGGGGGGCTGTTTTTT
. | TRBJ2-2 | many | TRBV28 | CASSFSMLEEWNTGELFF | TGTGCCAGCAGTTTTTCGATGCTCGAGGAGTGGAACACCGGGGAGCTGTTTTTT
. | TRBJ2-3 | many | TRBV5-5 | CASSAGTDTDTQYF | TGTGCCAGCAGCGCCGGGACGGACACAGATACGCAGTATTTT
. | TRBJ2-7 | . | TRBV6-1 | CASSEEPLGTYEQYF | TGTGCCAGCAGTGAAGAACCGCTAGGGACCTACGAGCAGTACTTC
. | TRBJ2-3 | many | TRBV20-1 | CSASPREEDTQYF | TGCAGTGCTAGCCCCAGGGAAGAAGATACGCAGTATTTT
. | TRBJ1-5 | . | TRBV7-2 | CTSSLALGTHPVNGNQPQHF | TGTACCAGCAGCTTAGCTTTGGGGACCCACCCGGTTAATGGCAATCAGCCCCAGCATTTT
. | TRBJ2-7 | many | TRBV28 | CASSLGLGGALQYF | TGTGCCAGCAGTTTAGGGCTTGGCGGAGCCCTGCAGTACTTC
TRBD2 | TRBJ2-7 | many | TRBV4-1 | CASSPAGGAYEQYF | TGCGCCAGCAGCCCAGCGGGAGGGGCCTACGAGCAGTACTTC
. | TRBJ2-1 | many | TRBV19 | CASSIGFSTTIWYNEQFF | TGTGCCAGTAGTATCGGGTTTTCCACCACCATTTGGTACAATGAGCAGTTCTTC
TRBD2 | TRBJ2-5 | many | TRBV7-2 | CASSSEDEGLAGVWQETQYF | TGTGCCAGCAGCTCAGAAGATGAGGGACTAGCGGGAGTCTGGCAAGAGACCCAGTACTTC
. | TRBJ1-2 | . | TRBV12-3/TRBV12-4 | CASSPKVGGSYGYTF | TGTGCCAGCAGTCCCAAGGTGGGGGGAAGTTATGGCTACACCTTC
TRBD2 | TRBJ2-7 | many | TRBV3-1 | CASSQRLAYYEQYF | TGTGCCAGCAGCCAACGACTAGCGTACTACGAGCAGTACTTC
. | TRBJ1-1 | once | TRBV5-6 | CASSYGHLEAFF | TGTGCCAGCAGCTACGGACACCTTGAAGCTTTCTTT
. | TRBJ2-3 | many | TRBV24-1 | CATSDPTRGAYTDTQYF | TGTGCCACCAGTGATCCAACTCGGGGGGCCTACACAGATACGCAGTATTTT
. | TRBJ2-2 | many | TRBV4-1 | CASSQGRGTIVANTGELFF | TGCGCCAGCAGCCAAGGGCGAGGGACAATCGTTGCGAACACCGGGGAGCTGTTTTTT
. | TRBJ2-7 | . | TRBV29-1 | CSVEERDKGYEQYF | TGCAGCGTTGAAGAGAGGGACAAGGGCTACGAGCAGTACTTC
. | TRBJ1-5 | few | TRBV12-3/TRBV12-4 | CASSPKPPGEGQPQHF | TGTGCCAGCAGTCCGAAGCCCCCAGGAGAGGGTCAGCCCCAGCATTTT
. | TRBJ2-3 | many | TRBV5-6 | CASRNRRRLDTQYF | TGTGCCAGCAGAAACCGTAGGCGGCTTGATACGCAGTATTTT
. | TRBJ2-5 | few | TRBV19 | CAGSGNRKETQYF | TGTGCCGGTAGCGGTAACAGAAAAGAGACCCAGTACTTC
TRBD1 | TRBJ1-4 | many | TRBV7-9 | CASSSRDRASNKKLFF | TGTGCCAGCAGCTCCCGGGACAGGGCTTCCAATAAAAAACTGTTTTTT
. | TRBJ2-1 | . | TRBV21-1 | CASSKLVRDRDFAGRVVEQFF | TGTGCCAGCAGCAAACTCGTCCGGGACAGGGACTTCGCGGGAAGGGTGGTTGAGCAGTTCTTC